The 8 T cell receptor beta chains in this list originate from one sample, sequenced in a study of shared clonotypes between healthy human individuals. Method: immunoSEQ multiplex PCR; TCRdb's copy keeps in-frame clones and lacks some. The sample has about a million clones; over 75% are singletons. Sequenced: memory CD4+ T cells sorted from blood. The subset was: CD45RA-negative fraction. The origin of the receptors is a man aged 18 to 29 in good health.

The chain employs TRBV5-1 and TRBJ2-5; D call uncertain. The CDR3 has 14 residues. Germline lookup yields CDR1 SGHRS and CDR2 YFSETQ. The ends were cut back, 0 bases at V and 1 base at J, with 7 bases in the middle. CDR3 bases: TGCGCCAGCAGCTTGGGCGCACCCCAAGAGACCCAGTACTTC. It codes for CASSLGAPQETQYF.

This clone was found a few times. The rearrangement links TRBV6-4 to TRBJ2-3; 8 bases fit TRBD2. CDR3 length: 14 amino acids. The germline gives CDR1 MRHNA, CDR2 SNTAGT. V dropped 4 bases and J dropped 1; count of bases not matched to a gene: 1. CDR3 residues: CASSGSGGTDTQYF. CDR3 nucleotide sequence: TGTGCCAGCAGTGGTAGCGGGGGCACAGATACGCAGTATTTT.

The V call is TRBV19, the J call TRBJ1-2; D remains unclear. The CDR3 totals 13 residues. Germline values: CDR1 LNHDA, CDR2 SQIVND (reference sequence). V dropped 5 bases and J dropped 7 bases, with 14 bases sitting between them. The DNA for the CDR3 is TGTGCCAGTAGTCCTCAGACAACAGTTGGCTACACCTTC. It yields the protein CASSPQTTVGYTF.

On this clone itself: A much larger clone lies one base from this, so it may be a read error. The same CDR3 is also encoded by other DNA sequences in this sample. The chain links TRBV11-3 to TRBJ1-1; D gene uncertain. The germline V gene has CDR1 SGHNT and CDR2 YENEEA. CDR3 length equals 13 residues. V dropped 0 bases and J dropped 2 bases, with 4 bases sitting between them. CDR3 in DNA: TGTGCCAGCAGCTTAGAGGAAAACACTGAAGCTTTCTTT. Translated: CASSLEENTEAFF.

The table lists this clone with a few counts. The gene calls are TRBV20-1 and TRBJ2-1; no reliable D call. The germline gives CDR1 DFQATT, CDR2 SNEGSKA (reference sequence). Trimming took 7 bases from V and 8 from J, leaving 9 bases between them. This CDR3 comprises 10 residues. CDR3 amino acids: CSVNGHEQFF. In DNA form, the CDR3 reads TGCAGTGTAAATGGCCATGAGCAGTTCTTC.

V usage is TRBV21-1 and J usage is TRBJ2-2; the D call TRBD2 from the table was never checked on the DNA. TRBV21-1 is noted as a pseudogene. This CDR3 contains 16 residues. The CDR3 protein is CASSKVPLANTGELFF. In nucleotides, the CDR3 is TGTGCCAGCAGCAAAGTCCCCTTAGCGAACACCGGGGAGCTGTTTTTT.

About this clone itself: This CDR3 is also generated by other DNA sequences in the sample. The V and J genes are TRBV7-2 and TRBJ2-3; 10 bases match TRBD2. The germline CDR1 and CDR2 sequences are SGHTA and FQGNSA. This CDR3 comprises 15 residues. Trimming took 5 bases from V and 3 from J; bases not matched to a gene: 5. CDR3 in DNA: TGTGCCAGCAGCCCGAGCGGGAGGGTGACAGATACGCAGTATTTT. Protein product: CASSPSGRVTDTQYF.

This chain's CDR3 is CASSFRNTYEQYF. In DNA form, the CDR3 reads TGTGCCAGCAGCTTCCGGAATACCTACGAGCAGTACTTC. The chain recombines TRBV7-2 with TRBJ2-7; D unclear. The V end lost 3 bases, the J end lost 2 bases, and 8 bases lay between the germline ends. The CDR3 contains 13 residues. The germline CDR1 and CDR2 sequences are SGHTA and FQGNSA.